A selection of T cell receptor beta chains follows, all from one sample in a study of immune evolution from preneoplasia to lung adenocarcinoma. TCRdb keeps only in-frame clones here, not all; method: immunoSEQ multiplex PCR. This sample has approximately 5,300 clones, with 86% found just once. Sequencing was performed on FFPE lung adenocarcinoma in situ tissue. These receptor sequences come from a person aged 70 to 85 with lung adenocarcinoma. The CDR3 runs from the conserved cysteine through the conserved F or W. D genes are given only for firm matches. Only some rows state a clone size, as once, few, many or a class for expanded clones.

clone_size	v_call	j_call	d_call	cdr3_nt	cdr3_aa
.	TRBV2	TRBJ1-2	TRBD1	TGTGCCAGCAGTGAACCCCTAAAAGGGGGCGAAGGAAACACCTTC	CASSEPLKGGEGNTF
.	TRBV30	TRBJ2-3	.	TGTGCCTGGAGCCCCTCCACAGATACGCAGTATTTT	CAWSPSTDTQYF
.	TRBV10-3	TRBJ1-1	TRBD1	TGTGCCATCAGTGAGCAGGGGGGCCCTGAAGCTTTCTTT	CAISEQGGPEAFF
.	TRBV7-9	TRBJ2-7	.	TGTGCCAGCAGTCCCGGGGCGGGCTACGAGCAGTACTTC	CASSPGAGYEQYF
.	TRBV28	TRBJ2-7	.	TGTGCCAGCAGCTTCAGTGGGGAGATGCGTGAGCAGTACTTC	CASSFSGEMREQYF
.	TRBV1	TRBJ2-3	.	TGCACCAGCAGCCAAGATGCGCAAGGAGGCACAGATACGCAGTATTTT	CTSSQDAQGGTDTQYF
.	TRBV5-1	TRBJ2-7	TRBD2	TGCGCCAGCAGCTCCCGACTAGCGAAGACCTACGAGCAGTACTTC	CASSSRLAKTYEQYF
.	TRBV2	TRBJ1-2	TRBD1	TGTGCCAGCAGTCCCAACAGTCCGGGACAGGTTCATGGCTACACCTTC	CASSPNSPGQVHGYTF
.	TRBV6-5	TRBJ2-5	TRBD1	TGTGCCAGCAGGACAGGGGGCGGGAAGACCCAGTACTTC	CASRTGGGKTQYF
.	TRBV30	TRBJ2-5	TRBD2	TGTGCCTGGAGTGGTAGCGGGAGAGGTGCGACCCAGTACTTC	CAWSGSGRGATQYF
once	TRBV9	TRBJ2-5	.	TGTGCCAGCAGCGTAGGGATACGGGGGCCCTCCCAAGAGACCCAGTACTTC	CASSVGIRGPSQETQYF
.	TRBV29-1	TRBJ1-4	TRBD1	TGCAGCGTTGATTCCGAGGGACAGGGGAATGAAAAACTGTTTTTT	CSVDSEGQGNEKLFF
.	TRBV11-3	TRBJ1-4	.	TGTGCCAGCAGCCTTGGACGGGGAGAAAAACTGTTTTTT	CASSLGRGEKLFF
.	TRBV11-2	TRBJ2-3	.	TGTGCCAGCAGCCGTACTCTTGCTAGCAGAATAGATACGCAGTATTTT	CASSRTLASRIDTQYF
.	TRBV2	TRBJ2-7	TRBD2	TGTGCCAGCAGCGCGGCGACTAGCGGGACCTACGAGCAGTACTTC	CASSAATSGTYEQYF
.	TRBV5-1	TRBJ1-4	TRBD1	TGCGCCAGCAGCTCACACCCCCAGTTGGGGACAGGGAATCCTAATGAAAAACTGTTTTTT	CASSSHPQLGTGNPNEKLFF
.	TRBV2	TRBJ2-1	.	TGTGCCAGCAATCAATGGGGTAATGAGCAGTTCTTC	CASNQWGNEQFF
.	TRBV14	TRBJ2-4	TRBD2	TGTGCCAGCAGGCCCAGCGGGAGTGACATTCAGTACTTC	CASRPSGSDIQYF
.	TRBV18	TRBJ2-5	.	TGTGCCAGCTCACCCGACTACTTAAAAGAGACCCAGTACTTC	CASSPDYLKETQYF
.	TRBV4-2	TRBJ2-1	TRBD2	TGTGCCAGCAGCCAAGATCGAAGACTAGCGGGAGGGAGTGAGCAGTTCTTC	CASSQDRRLAGGSEQFF
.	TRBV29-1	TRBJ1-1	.	TGCAGCGTTGAAGATCAAAGGGCGGACGGAGCTTTCTTT	CSVEDQRADGAFF
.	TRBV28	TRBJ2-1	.	TGTGCCAGCAGAGGGGGGGTAGCAGGAAATGAGCAGTTCTTC	CASRGGVAGNEQFF
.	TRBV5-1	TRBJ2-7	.	TGCGCCAGCAGCCCGGGACACCACGAGCAGTACTTC	CASSPGHHEQYF
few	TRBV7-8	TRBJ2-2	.	TGTGCCAGCAGCTTAGCGTTTAGTACTACGAACACCGGGGAGCTGTTTTTT	CASSLAFSTTNTGELFF
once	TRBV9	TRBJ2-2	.	TGTGCCAGCAGCGGCCACTACGAACAAATGACCGGGGAGCTGTTTTTT	CASSGHYEQMTGELFF
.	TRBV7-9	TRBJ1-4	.	TGTGCCAGCAGCTTCGGGCAGGGAAATGAAAAACTGTTTTTT	CASSFGQGNEKLFF
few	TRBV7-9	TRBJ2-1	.	TGTGCCAGCAGCCTAAGGAGACAGGGGAGGGATGAGCAGTTCTTC	CASSLRRQGRDEQFF
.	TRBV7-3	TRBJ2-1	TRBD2	TGTGCCAGCAGCCTGACTAGCGGGAACAACAATGAGCAGTTCTTC	CASSLTSGNNNEQFF
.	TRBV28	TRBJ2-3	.	TGTGCCAGTGGAAAGCTTTCCATCACAGATACGCAGTATTTT	CASGKLSITDTQYF
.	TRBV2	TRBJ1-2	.	TGTGCCAGCAGTGTAGGCAGGGGAGAGTATGGCTACACCTTC	CASSVGRGEYGYTF
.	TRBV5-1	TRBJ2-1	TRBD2	TGCGCCAGCAGCTTGCTGCCCAGCGGGAGGGTCTCTGAGCAGTTCTTC	CASSLLPSGRVSEQFF
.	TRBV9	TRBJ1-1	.	TGTGCCAGCAGCGTACGTGCAGGGTACACTGAAGCTTTCTTT	CASSVRAGYTEAFF
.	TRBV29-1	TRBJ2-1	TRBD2	TGCAGCGTTTCGGGACTAGCGGGAGGGCCAGTCGCCAATGAGCAGTTCTTC	CSVSGLAGGPVANEQFF
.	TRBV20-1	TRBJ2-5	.	TGCAGTGTCGAGCCCGGGGAGACCCAGTACTTC	CSVEPGETQYF
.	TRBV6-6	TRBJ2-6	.	TGTGCCAGCAGTTACCGGGGCTCTGGGGCCAACGTCCTGACTTTC	CASSYRGSGANVLTF
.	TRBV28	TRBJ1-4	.	TGTGCCAGCAGATCGGGACGGTCAACTAATGAAAAACTGTTTTTT	CASRSGRSTNEKLFF
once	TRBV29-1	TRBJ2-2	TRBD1	TGCAGCGGGAGACAGGGTAGCGGGGAGCTGTTTTTT	CSGRQGSGELFF
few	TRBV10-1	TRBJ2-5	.	TGCGCCAGCAGGAAGGGGGGAGAAGAGACCCAGTACTTC	CASRKGGEETQYF
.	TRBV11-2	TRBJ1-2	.	TGTGCCAGCAGCTCGCTGACGAGGTCGCGGCCGTATGGCTACACCTTC	CASSSLTRSRPYGYTF
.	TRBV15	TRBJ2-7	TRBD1	TGTGCCACCAGCAATGAACAGGGGCCCCTCTCCTACGAGCAGTACTTC	CATSNEQGPLSYEQYF
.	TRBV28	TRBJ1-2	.	TGTGCCACCCAGGACCCCGCCGGGTTTGGCTATGGCTACACCTTC	CATQDPAGFGYGYTF
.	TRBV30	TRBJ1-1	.	TGTGCCTGGAGTGTGGGGGGGTCGAACACTGAAGCTTTCTTT	CAWSVGGSNTEAFF
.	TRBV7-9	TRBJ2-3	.	TGTGCCAGCAGCTTAAGGACAGATACGCAGTATTTT	CASSLRTDTQYF
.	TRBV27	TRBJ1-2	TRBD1	TGTGCCAGCGGACGACAGGGTCTACCGCACTATGGCTACACCTTC	CASGRQGLPHYGYTF
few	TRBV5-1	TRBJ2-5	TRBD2	TGCGCCAGCAGGGAAGCGGGAGTAGGAGAGACCCAGTACTTC	CASREAGVGETQYF
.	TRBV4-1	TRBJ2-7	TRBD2	TGCGCCAGCAGCCAGGTACTAGCGGGAGTCCCCAACGAGCAGTACTTC	CASSQVLAGVPNEQYF
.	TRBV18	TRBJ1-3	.	TGTGCCAGCTCCCTCAAGACGGTAAACTCTGGAAACACCATATATTTT	CASSLKTVNSGNTIYF
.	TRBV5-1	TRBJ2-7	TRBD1	TGCGCCAGCAGCCTGCTCCGGACAGGGACCGAGCAGTACTTC	CASSLLRTGTEQYF
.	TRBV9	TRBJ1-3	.	TGTGCCAGCAGCGTAGCTTGGAGCTCTGGAAACACCATATATTTT	CASSVAWSSGNTIYF
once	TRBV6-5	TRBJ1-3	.	TGTGCCAGCAGTAGTGCTCTAACTGGAAACACCATATATTTT	CASSSALTGNTIYF
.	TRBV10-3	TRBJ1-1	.	TGTGCCATCAGTGAGTCTGACGGTCGGGCTTTCTTT	CAISESDGRAFF
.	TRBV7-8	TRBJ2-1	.	TGTGCCAGCAGCTCGAGGAGTCTGAGCTCCTACAATGAGCAGTTCTTC	CASSSRSLSSYNEQFF